The entry below gives a single TCR delta chain sequence along with its context. This record comes from a study of gamma-delta T cells after stem cell transplantation. The CDR3 covers 14 residues. Germline trimming cut 2 bases from V and 2 bases from J; bases unmatched to any gene: 3. The germline CDR1 and CDR2 sequences are GEAIGNYY and EKD. TCRdb called clones anew from the RT-PCR reads with CATT. Among more than 3,000 delta-chain clones listed, over 1.5% were seen once. The specimen was gamma-delta T cells. The clonotype comes from a human donor. It is not recorded whose cells these are; they may come from a transplant donor. The chain uses TRDV2 and TRDJ1; 8 positions match TRDD3. CDR3 residues: CACDSVGDTDKLIF. CDR3 coding DNA: TGTGCCTGTGACAGTGTGGGGGATACCGATAAACTCATCTTT.